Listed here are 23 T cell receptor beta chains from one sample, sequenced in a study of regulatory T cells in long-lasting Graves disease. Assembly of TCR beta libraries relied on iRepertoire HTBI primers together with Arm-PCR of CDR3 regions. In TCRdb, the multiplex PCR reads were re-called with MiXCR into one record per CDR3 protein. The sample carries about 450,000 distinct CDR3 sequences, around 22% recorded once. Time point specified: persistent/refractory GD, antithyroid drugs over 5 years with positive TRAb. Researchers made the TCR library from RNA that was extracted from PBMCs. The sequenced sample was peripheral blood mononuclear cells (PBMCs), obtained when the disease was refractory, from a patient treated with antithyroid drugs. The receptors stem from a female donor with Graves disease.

The CDR3 DNA reads TGCGCCAGCAGCTTGGTTGGGGGGGTAAGCTCCTACGAGCAGTACTTC. Its protein product is CASSLVGGVSSYEQYF. V gene TRBV5-1 combines with J gene TRBJ2-7; 7 positions agree with TRBD2. V shed 0 bases and J 0 bases; nucleotides not matched to a gene: 6. The CDR3 extends over 16 amino acids. Germline CDR1 is SGHRS and CDR2 is YFSETQ.

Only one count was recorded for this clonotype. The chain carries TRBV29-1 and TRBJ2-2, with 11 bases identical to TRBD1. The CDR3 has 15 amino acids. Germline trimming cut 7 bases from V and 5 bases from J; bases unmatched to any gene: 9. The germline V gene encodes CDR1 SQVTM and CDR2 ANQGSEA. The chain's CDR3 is CSGRTGGGSTGELFF. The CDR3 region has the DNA TGCAGCGGAAGGACAGGGGGCGGTAGTACCGGGGAGCTGTTTTTT.

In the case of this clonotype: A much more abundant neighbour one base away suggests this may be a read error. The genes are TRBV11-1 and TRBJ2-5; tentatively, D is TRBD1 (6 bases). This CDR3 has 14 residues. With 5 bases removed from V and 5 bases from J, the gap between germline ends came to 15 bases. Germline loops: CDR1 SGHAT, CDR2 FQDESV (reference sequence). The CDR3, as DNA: TGTGCCAGCAGCGGAGACAGGCTGGGGGAGACCCAGTACTTC. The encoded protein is CASSGDRLGETQYF.

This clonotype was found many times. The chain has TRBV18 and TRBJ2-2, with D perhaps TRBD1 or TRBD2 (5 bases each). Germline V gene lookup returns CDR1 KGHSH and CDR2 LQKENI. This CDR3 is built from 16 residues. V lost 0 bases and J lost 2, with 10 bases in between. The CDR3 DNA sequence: TGTGCCAGCTCACCACCGGGACGGATAAACACCGGGGAGCTGTTTTTT. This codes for CASSPPGRINTGELFF.

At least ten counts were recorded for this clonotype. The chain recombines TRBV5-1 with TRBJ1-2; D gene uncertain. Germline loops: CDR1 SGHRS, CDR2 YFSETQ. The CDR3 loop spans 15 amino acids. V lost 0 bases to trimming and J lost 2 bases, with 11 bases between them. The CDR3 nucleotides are TGCGCCAGCAGCTTGGCAGAATCCTCAAACTATGGCTACACCTTC. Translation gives CASSLAESSNYGYTF.

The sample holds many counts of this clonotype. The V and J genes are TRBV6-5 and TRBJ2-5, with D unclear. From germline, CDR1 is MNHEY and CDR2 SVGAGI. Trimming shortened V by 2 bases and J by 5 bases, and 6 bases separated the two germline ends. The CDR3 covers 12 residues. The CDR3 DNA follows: TGTGCCAGCAGTTACGCTTGGGAGACCCAGTACTTC. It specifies CASSYAWETQYF.

This CDR3 reads CASSRVASGNTIYF. For the CDR3, the DNA is TGTGCCAGCAGTAGAGTAGCCTCTGGAAACACCATATATTTT. The chain is built from TRBV5-6 and TRBJ1-3; no clear D. The ends were cut back, 5 bases at V and 0 bases at J, with 9 bases in the middle. CDR3 size: 14 residues. CDR1 SGHDT and CDR2 YYEEEE come from the germline V gene. The full variable domain, rest sourced from reference TRBV5-6 and TRBJ1-3, is DAGVTQSPTHLIKTRGQQVTLRCSPKSGHDTVSWYQQALGQGPQFIFQYYEEEERQRGNFPDRFSGHQFPNYSSELNVNALLLGDSALYLCASSRVASGNTIYFGEGSWLTVV.

CDR3 sequence: CASSLPAPNTEAFF. As DNA, the CDR3 is TGCGCCAGCAGCTTGCCGGCACCGAACACTGAAGCTTTCTTT. The rearrangement links TRBV5-1 to TRBJ1-1; no clear D gene. CDR1 is SGHRS, CDR2 YFSETQ, per germline. Trimming cost V 1 base and J 1 base, with 8 bases left between them. The length of the CDR3 is 14 residues.

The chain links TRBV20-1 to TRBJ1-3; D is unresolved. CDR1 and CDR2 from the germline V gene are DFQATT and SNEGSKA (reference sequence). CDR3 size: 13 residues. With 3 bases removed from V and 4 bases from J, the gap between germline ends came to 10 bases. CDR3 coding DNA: TGCAGTGCTAGTTCTGTGTCCGGAAACACCATATATTTT. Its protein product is CSASSVSGNTIYF.

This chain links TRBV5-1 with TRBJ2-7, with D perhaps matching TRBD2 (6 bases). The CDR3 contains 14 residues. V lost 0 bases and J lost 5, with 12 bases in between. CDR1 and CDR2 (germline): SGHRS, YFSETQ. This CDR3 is CASSLAWASDEQYF. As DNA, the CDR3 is TGCGCCAGCAGCTTGGCCTGGGCTAGCGACGAGCAGTACTTC.

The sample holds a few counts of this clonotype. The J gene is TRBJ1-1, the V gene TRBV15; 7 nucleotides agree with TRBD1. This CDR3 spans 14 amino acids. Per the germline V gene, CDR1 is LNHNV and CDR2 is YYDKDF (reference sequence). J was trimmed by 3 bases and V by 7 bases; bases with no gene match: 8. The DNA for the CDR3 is TGTGCCACCAACCGACAGGGAGGGGACACTGAAGCTTTCTTT. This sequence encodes CATNRQGGDTEAFF.

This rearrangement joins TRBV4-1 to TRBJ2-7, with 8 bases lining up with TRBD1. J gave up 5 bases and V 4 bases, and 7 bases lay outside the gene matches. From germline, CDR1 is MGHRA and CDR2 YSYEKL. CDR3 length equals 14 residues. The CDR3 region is CASSLRQGRDEQYF. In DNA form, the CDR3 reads TGCGCCAGCAGCCTGCGACAGGGGCGCGACGAGCAGTACTTC.

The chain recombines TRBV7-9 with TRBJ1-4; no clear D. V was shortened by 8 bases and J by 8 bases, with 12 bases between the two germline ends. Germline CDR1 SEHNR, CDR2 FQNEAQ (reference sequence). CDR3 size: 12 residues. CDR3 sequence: CASARGGEKLFF. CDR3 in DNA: TGTGCCAGCGCCCGAGGTGGAGAAAAACTGTTTTTT.

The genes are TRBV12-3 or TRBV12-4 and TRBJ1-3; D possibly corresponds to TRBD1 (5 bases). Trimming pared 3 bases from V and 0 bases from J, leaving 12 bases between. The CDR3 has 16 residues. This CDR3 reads CASSLHQGASGNTIYF. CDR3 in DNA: TGTGCCAGCAGTTTGCATCAGGGCGCCTCTGGAAACACCATATATTTT.

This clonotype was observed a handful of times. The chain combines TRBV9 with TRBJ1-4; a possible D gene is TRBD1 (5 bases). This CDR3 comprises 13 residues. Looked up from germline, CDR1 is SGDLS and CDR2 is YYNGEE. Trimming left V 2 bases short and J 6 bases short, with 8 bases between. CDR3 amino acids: CASSVGTDEKLFF. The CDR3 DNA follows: TGTGCCAGCAGCGTCGGGACGGATGAAAAACTGTTTTTT.

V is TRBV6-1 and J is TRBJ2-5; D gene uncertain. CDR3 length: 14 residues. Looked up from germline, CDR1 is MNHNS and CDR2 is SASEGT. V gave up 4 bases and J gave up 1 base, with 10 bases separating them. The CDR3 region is CASSGRASQETQYF. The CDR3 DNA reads TGTGCCAGCAGTGGACGGGCGTCCCAAGAGACCCAGTACTTC.

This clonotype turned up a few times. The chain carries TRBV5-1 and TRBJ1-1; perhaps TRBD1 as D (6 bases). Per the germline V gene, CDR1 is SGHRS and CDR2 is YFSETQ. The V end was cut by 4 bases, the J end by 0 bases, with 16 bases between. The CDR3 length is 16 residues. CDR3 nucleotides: TGCGCCAGCAGCGTTGGGGGCAGCGTAATGAACACTGAAGCTTTCTTT. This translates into CASSVGGSVMNTEAFF.

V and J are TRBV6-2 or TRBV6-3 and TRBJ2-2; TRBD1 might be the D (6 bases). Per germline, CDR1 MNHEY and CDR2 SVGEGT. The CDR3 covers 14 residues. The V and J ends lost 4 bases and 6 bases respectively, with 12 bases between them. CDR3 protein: CASSSLRGAGELFF. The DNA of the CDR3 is TGTGCCAGCAGTTCACTCAGGGGAGCCGGGGAGCTGTTTTTT.

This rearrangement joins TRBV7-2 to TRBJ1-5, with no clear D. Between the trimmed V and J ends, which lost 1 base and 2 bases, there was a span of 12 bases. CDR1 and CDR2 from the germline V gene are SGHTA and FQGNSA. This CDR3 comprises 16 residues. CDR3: CASSLGPRGGNQPQHF. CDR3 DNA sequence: TGTGCCAGCAGCTTAGGGCCGCGCGGAGGCAATCAGCCCCAGCATTTT.

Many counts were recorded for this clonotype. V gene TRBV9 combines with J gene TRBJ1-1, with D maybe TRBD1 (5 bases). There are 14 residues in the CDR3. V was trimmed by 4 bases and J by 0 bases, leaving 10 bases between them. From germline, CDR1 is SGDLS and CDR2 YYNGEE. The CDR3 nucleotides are TGTGCCAGCAGCCGGGACCTGGTGAACACTGAAGCTTTCTTT. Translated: CASSRDLVNTEAFF.

The DNA of the CDR3 is TGTGCCAGCAGCTTGAGTGCGACGGGTAGCTACACCTTC. It yields the protein CASSLSATGSYTF. The chain couples TRBV5-6 to TRBJ1-2; D unclear. Germline assignment: CDR1 SGHDT and CDR2 YYEEEE. The CDR3 runs 13 residues. The V and J ends lost 1 base and 9 bases respectively, with 13 bases between them.

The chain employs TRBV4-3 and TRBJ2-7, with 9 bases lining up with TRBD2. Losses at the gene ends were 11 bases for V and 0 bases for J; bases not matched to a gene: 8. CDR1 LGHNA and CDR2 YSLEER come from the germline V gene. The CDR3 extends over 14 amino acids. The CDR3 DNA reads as TGCGCCGGACTTAGCGGGAGTGCCTCCTACGAGCAGTACTTC. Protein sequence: CAGLSGSASYEQYF.

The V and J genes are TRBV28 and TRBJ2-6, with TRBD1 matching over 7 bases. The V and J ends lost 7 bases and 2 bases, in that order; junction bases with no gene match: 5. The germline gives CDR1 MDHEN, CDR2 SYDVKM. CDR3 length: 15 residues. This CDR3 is CASTQDRAGANVLTF. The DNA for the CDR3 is TGTGCCAGCACACAAGACAGGGCTGGGGCCAACGTCCTGACTTTC.